Below, 27 T cell receptor beta chains from the same sample are listed, as sequenced in a study of shared clonotypes between healthy human individuals. Repertoires were generated with immunoSEQ multiplex PCR, while TCRdb's copy carries only in-frame clones and drops some. The table records approximately 2.5 million clones, 93% of them present only once. Sequencing was performed on naive CD4+ T cells from PBMCs. Indicated subset: CD45RA+ positively selected. These receptors originate from a man aged 18 to 30 in good health. Some clones in this sample may be carry-over from other donors' samples.

The CDR3 sequence is CASSSSPDTQYF. Written as DNA, the CDR3 is TGTGCCAGCAGCTCGTCCCCGGATACGCAGTATTTT. V gene TRBV11-2 combines with J gene TRBJ2-3; no clear D. V was clipped by 4 bases and J by 6 bases, with 8 bases between them. CDR3 size: 12 residues. Germline CDR1 reads SGHAT; CDR2 reads FQNNGV.

The sample holds a few counts of this clone. The J gene is TRBJ1-1, the V gene TRBV28, with 7 bases fitting TRBD1. The V gene's germline CDR1 is MDHEN and CDR2 SYDVKM. Trimming took 8 bases from V and 1 from J; bases not matched to a gene: 10. The CDR3 is made up of 15 amino acids. The CDR3 nucleotides are TGTGCCAGCTTAAGCACAGGGGAATCGAACACTGAAGCTTTCTTT. Protein product: CASLSTGESNTEAFF.

The chain joins TRBV9 to TRBJ2-2; no reliable D call. CDR3 length: 15 residues. V was pared by 0 bases and J by 0 bases, with 6 bases between. Germline CDR1 reads SGDLS; CDR2 reads YYNGEE. The CDR3 reads CASSVVTANTGELFF. The CDR3, as DNA: TGTGCCAGCAGCGTAGTAACTGCGAACACCGGGGAGCTGTTTTTT. The full variable domain, in which reference TRBV9 and TRBJ2-2 provide the parts outside the CDR3, is DSGVTQTPKHLITATGQRVTLRCSPRSGDLSVYWYQQSLDQGLQFLIQYYNGEERAKGNILERFSAQQFPDLHSELNLSSLELGDSALYFCASSVVTANTGELFFGEGSRLTVL.

This chain links TRBV4-1 with TRBJ1-3; 7 bases are shared with TRBD1. Trimming removed 3 bases from V and 9 bases from J; junction bases left unmatched: 17. From germline, CDR1 is MGHRA and CDR2 YSYEKL. The CDR3 runs to 17 residues. The CDR3 region has the DNA TGCGCCAGCAGCCAGACGAGGTTGTCGGGACAGACAGGCACCATATATTTT. It encodes CASSQTRLSGQTGTIYF.

The chain is built from TRBV6-1 and TRBJ2-1; 9 bases line up with TRBD2. With V trimmed by 0 bases and J by 8 bases, 5 bases remained unmatched. This CDR3 contains 15 residues. CDR1 is MNHNS, CDR2 SASEGT, per germline. CDR3 sequence (DNA): TGTGCCAGCAGTGAAGCTGCGGGAGGGCATTATGAGCAGTTCTTC. Translated, it gives CASSEAAGGHYEQFF.

This chain links TRBV6-5 with TRBJ2-7; 10 bases agree with TRBD2. Germline CDR1 MNHEY, CDR2 SVGAGI. V shed 2 bases and J 5 bases; nucleotides not matched to a gene: 3. The CDR3 covers 14 residues. CDR3 sequence: CASSYTAGGNEQYF. The CDR3 DNA follows: TGTGCCAGCAGTTACACAGCGGGAGGGAACGAGCAGTACTTC.

The chain carries TRBV19 and TRBJ2-3, with D perhaps matching TRBD2 (5 bases). CDR3 length: 19 amino acids. Germline assignment: CDR1 LNHDA and CDR2 SQIVND (reference sequence). Between the trimmed V and J ends, which lost 6 bases and 2 bases, there was a span of 27 bases. The chain's CDR3 is CASSDRGQSSRTPTDTQYF. In DNA form, the CDR3 reads TGTGCCAGTAGCGACCGAGGGCAGTCCTCGAGGACTCCCACAGATACGCAGTATTTT.

V is TRBV7-3 and J is TRBJ2-2; 10 nucleotides match TRBD2. J was trimmed by 6 bases and V by 2 bases; bases with no gene match: 3. Germline values: CDR1 SGHTA, CDR2 FQGTGA. The CDR3 is 15 residues long. CDR3 loop: CASSLLAGVAGELFF. The CDR3 DNA reads TGTGCCAGCAGCTTACTAGCGGGAGTGGCCGGGGAGCTGTTTTTT.

The chain uses TRBV7-8 and TRBJ2-5, with TRBD2 as a possible D gene (5 bases). The CDR3 length is 15 residues. With 1 base removed from V and 2 bases from J, the gap between germline ends came to 11 bases. CDR1 is SGHVS, CDR2 FQNEAQ, per germline. Written as DNA, the CDR3 is TGTGCCAGCAGCTTAGGCCCAGCGGCACAAGAGACCCAGTACTTC. This encodes CASSLGPAAQETQYF.

V and J are TRBV7-3 and TRBJ1-2; the match to TRBD1 covers 12 bases. Germline-derived CDR1 and CDR2 are SGHTA and FQGTGA. The CDR3 length is 19 residues. The V segment lost 3 bases and the J segment 3 bases; nucleotides outside the gene matches: 14. CDR3 in DNA: TGTGCCAGCAGCTTGGGTCGTGGGACAGGGGGCGCCGGGGACTATGGCTACACCTTC. As protein: CASSLGRGTGGAGDYGYTF.

This chain connects TRBV28 to TRBJ1-1; maybe TRBD1 (5 bases). Trimming took 10 bases from V and 10 from J, leaving 19 bases between them. This CDR3 is built from 12 residues. Germline-derived CDR1 and CDR2 are MDHEN and SYDVKM. The CDR3 region is CATGRVPRGAFF. CDR3 coding DNA: TGTGCCACCGGTAGGGTTCCTAGGGGAGCTTTCTTT.

The chain carries TRBV28 and TRBJ1-2, with 7 bases lining up with TRBD1. This CDR3 is built from 13 residues. CDR1 MDHEN and CDR2 SYDVKM come from the germline V gene. Germline trimming cut 5 bases from V and 4 bases from J; bases unmatched to any gene: 4. This CDR3 reads CASSTGVPYGYTF. Here the CDR3 DNA reads TGTGCCAGCAGTACAGGGGTACCCTATGGCTACACCTTC.

Turning to this clone: The same CDR3 also results from other DNA sequences found in this sample. The V call is TRBV9, the J call TRBJ2-1, with TRBD2 identical over 7 bases. Germline CDR1 and CDR2: SGDLS and YYNGEE. This CDR3 is 17 amino acids long. J gave up 1 base and V 0 bases, and 7 bases lay outside the gene matches. The CDR3 coding sequence is TGTGCCAGCAGCGTAGGAGGGCTAGCGGTATCCTACAATGAGCAGTTCTTC. Translation gives CASSVGGLAVSYNEQFF.

Comments on this clone: Other DNA sequences from this sample encode an identical CDR3 as well. The chain has TRBV5-1 and TRBJ1-4; no clear D. CDR1 is SGHRS, CDR2 YFSETQ, per germline. The CDR3 spans 14 residues. Trimming left V 4 bases short and J 0 bases short, with 7 bases between. In DNA, the CDR3 is TGCGCCAGCAGCCGAGACCCAACTAATGAAAAACTGTTTTTT. Translating gives CASSRDPTNEKLFF.

V usage is TRBV12-5 and J usage is TRBJ2-3, with D uncertain. The V end was cut by 3 bases, the J end by 0 bases, with 7 bases between. Germline CDR1 LGHNT, CDR2 FRNRAP. The CDR3 runs to 14 residues. CDR3 residues: CASGFGRSTDTQYF. Here the CDR3 DNA reads TGTGCTAGTGGTTTTGGGCGGAGCACAGATACGCAGTATTTT.

The chain combines TRBV27 with TRBJ1-2; 8 bases match TRBD1. Losses at the gene ends were 5 bases for V and 4 bases for J; bases not matched to a gene: 18. The CDR3 is 18 amino acids. The germline CDR1 and CDR2 sequences are MNHEY and SMNVEV (reference sequence). The CDR3 loop reads CASSLQPWTGLNFYGYTF. The CDR3 coding sequence is TGTGCCAGCAGTCTCCAACCCTGGACAGGGCTCAACTTCTATGGCTACACCTTC.

The rearrangement joins TRBV4-3 to TRBJ1-5; D might be TRBD1 (6 bases). Trimming shortened V by 1 base and J by 5 bases, and 15 bases separated the two germline ends. From germline, CDR1 is LGHNA and CDR2 YSLEER. The CDR3 is made up of 16 amino acids. The CDR3 nucleotides read TGCGCCAGCAGCCAAGGTTTCGGGACACATTATCAGCCCCAGCATTTT. Its translation is CASSQGFGTHYQPQHF.

V and J are TRBV10-1 and TRBJ1-1, with D maybe TRBD1 (6 bases). V gave up 1 base and J gave up 4 bases, with 10 bases separating them. Germline CDR1 and CDR2: WNHNN and SYGVQD (reference sequence). The CDR3 is made up of 14 amino acids. This CDR3 reads CASSEYRVSTEAFF. CDR3 DNA sequence: TGCGCCAGCAGTGAGTACAGGGTGTCCACTGAAGCTTTCTTT.

Here the CDR3 reads CASGLAQIYNEQFF. In nucleotides, the CDR3 is TGTGCCAGTGGACTCGCTCAAATATACAATGAGCAGTTCTTC. J is TRBJ2-1 and V is TRBV4-2; TRBD2 is a possible D gene (5 bases). The length of the CDR3 is 14 residues. CDR1 and CDR2 from the germline V gene are LGHNA and YNFKEQ. Trimming pared 9 bases from V and 4 bases from J, leaving 16 bases between.

The rearrangement joins TRBV13 to TRBJ1-1, with D possibly being TRBD1 (5 bases). Germline CDR1 and CDR2: PRHDT and FYEKMQ (reference sequence). V lost 5 bases to trimming and J lost 1 base, with 14 bases between them. This CDR3 spans 15 amino acids. The chain's CDR3 is CASSLSGARNTEAFF. CDR3 bases: TGTGCCAGCAGCCTCAGTGGGGCCCGGAACACTGAAGCTTTCTTT.

The chain combines TRBV29-1 with TRBJ2-1, with TRBD2 matching over 8 bases. Germline lookup yields CDR1 SQVTM and CDR2 ANQGSEA. Trimming at V came to 0 bases and at J to 6 bases, leaving 7 bases not matched to a gene. The CDR3 has 15 amino acids. CDR3 nucleotides: TGCAGCGTTGAAGATCCGAGCGGGAGATTCAATGAGCAGTTCTTC. It is translated as CSVEDPSGRFNEQFF.

V gene TRBV27 combines with J gene TRBJ2-5; D possibly corresponds to TRBD1 (7 bases). This CDR3 comprises 15 residues. Germline CDR1 reads MNHEY; CDR2 reads SMNVEV (reference sequence). V lost 3 bases, J lost 4 bases, and 15 bases lay in between. The CDR3: CASSFGGGLGETQYF. The CDR3 nucleotides read TGTGCCAGCAGTTTTGGAGGGGGCCTTGGAGAGACCCAGTACTTC.

The chain employs TRBV5-1 and TRBJ2-2; D may correspond to TRBD1 or TRBD2 (5 bases each). Per germline, CDR1 SGHRS and CDR2 YFSETQ. The CDR3 has 17 amino acids. Trimming stripped 1 base from V and 1 base from J, with 14 bases between. CDR3 protein: CASSLQLGTGNTGELFF. The CDR3 DNA reads TGCGCCAGCAGCTTGCAATTAGGGACGGGGAACACCGGGGAGCTGTTTTTT.

The rearrangement joins TRBV11-2 to TRBJ2-5, with 12 bases fitting TRBD1. Germline assignment: CDR1 SGHAT and CDR2 FQNNGV. The CDR3 loop spans 15 amino acids. With 5 bases clipped from V and 5 bases from J, the junction kept 6 bases outside the gene matches. DNA for the CDR3: TGTGCCAGCAGCCCCTGGGACAGGGGGCGTGAGACCCAGTACTTC. Its translation is CASSPWDRGRETQYF.

The J gene is TRBJ2-2, the V gene TRBV5-6, with D maybe TRBD2 (6 bases). The CDR3 length is 16 residues. Germline V gene sequence: CDR1 SGHDT, CDR2 YYEEEE. V was clipped by 3 bases and J by 1 base, with 13 bases between them. This CDR3 is CASSSGLLRNTGELFF. CDR3 nucleotides: TGTGCCAGCAGCTCGGGACTCCTCAGGAACACCGGGGAGCTGTTTTTT.

The V and J genes are TRBV2 and TRBJ1-2, with D perhaps TRBD1 (6 bases). The CDR3 runs 13 residues. Trimming cost V 8 bases and J 6 bases, with 16 bases left between them. Germline V CDR1 and CDR2: SNHLY, FYNNEI. This CDR3 reads CASHEDRLDGYTF. The CDR3 DNA reads as TGTGCCAGCCACGAGGACAGATTAGATGGCTACACCTTC.

V and J are TRBV7-8 and TRBJ2-5; possibly TRBD2 for D (5 bases). V lost 5 bases to trimming and J lost 1 base, with 14 bases between them. In germline, CDR1 is SGHVS, CDR2 FQNEAQ. The CDR3 is 15 amino acids. CDR3 amino acids: CASSEFGGRQETQYF. CDR3 in DNA: TGTGCCAGCAGCGAGTTTGGCGGGCGCCAAGAGACCCAGTACTTC.